This T cell receptor beta chain was profiled in a study of blood T cell repertoires in COVID-19. Study details: T cells, B-cell-depleted T cells, or PBMCs supplied cDNA or gDNA.

This CDR3 spans 15 amino acids. V was shortened by 3 bases and J by 6 bases, with 14 bases between the two germline ends. Per germline, CDR1 LGHNA and CDR2 YSLEER. The method was immunoSEQ multiplex PCR; TCRdb's version includes in-frame clones alone and lacks a portion of them. This sample has more than 300,000 clones, with approximately 89% found just once. The sequence derives from a woman aged 25 to 39 with COVID-19, enrolled during active disease. This chain joins TRBV4-3 and TRBJ2-2; maybe TRBD2 (6 bases). Sequencing input: peripheral blood. CDR3 DNA sequence: TGCGCCAGCAGCCAGCTACCCCGGGGGTCCGGGGAGCTGTTTTTT. Translating it yields CASSQLPRGSGELFF.